This TCR beta chain originates from a study of T-cell memory formation after mild COVID-19. Regarding this clonotype: Its target is unknown.

Findings and limits, study-wide: CD8+ contracting clones occupied EMRA, while CD4+ ones occupied mainly CM and EM.

V lost 3 bases, J lost 0 bases, and 14 bases lay in between. The CDR3 runs to 16 residues. Germline loops: CDR1 SGHRS, CDR2 YFSETQ. TCRdb re-analysed the 5' RACE reads in MiXCR, keeping a single row per CDR3 protein. Of roughly 600,000 distinct CDR3 sequences in the sample, under 20% were seen once. The origin of this receptor is an adult woman who had mild COVID-19 (a few samples of this study predate the infection). Cell type and time point are not known. This chain uses TRBV5-1 with TRBJ2-3; D possibly uses TRBD1 or TRBD2 (5 bases each). Sample: PBMCs or a T cell subset sorted from them (not recorded which). CDR3 coding DNA: TGCGCCAGCAGCTCCTCTCCGGGACCCAGCACAGATACGCAGTATTTT. This encodes CASSSSPGPSTDTQYF.